This T cell receptor (beta chain) was retrieved from a study of siplizumab effects on memory and regulatory T cells. Overall study results and limits: Unstimulated subsets contained matches for only a minor fraction of alloreactive clones.

From germline, CDR1 is SEHNR and CDR2 FQNEAQ (reference sequence). This CDR3 is 15 amino acids long. Trimming took 4 bases from V and 4 from J; bases not matched to a gene: 8. The data were produced by immunoSEQ multiplex PCR, yet TCRdb's version contains in-frame clones alone and is incomplete. The sample shows more than 70,000 clones, 95% of them seen only once. In regard to this clone: As yet, its antigen is unknown.

This TCR came from a human donor in good health. The chain is built from TRBV7-9 and TRBJ2-7; 9 positions match TRBD2. The sample consisted of CD8+ T cells sorted from blood. CDR3 loop: CASSWGGSGSYEQYF. Written as DNA, the CDR3 is TGTGCCAGCAGCTGGGGTGGTAGCGGGAGTTACGAGCAGTACTTC. Full variable domain (remainder filled in from reference TRBV7-9 and TRBJ2-7): DTGVSQNPRHKITKRGQNVTFRCDPISEHNRLYWYRQTLGQGPEFLTYFQNEAQLEKSRLLSDRFSAERPKGSFSTLEIQRTEQGDSAMYLCASSWGGSGSYEQYFGPGTRLTVT.